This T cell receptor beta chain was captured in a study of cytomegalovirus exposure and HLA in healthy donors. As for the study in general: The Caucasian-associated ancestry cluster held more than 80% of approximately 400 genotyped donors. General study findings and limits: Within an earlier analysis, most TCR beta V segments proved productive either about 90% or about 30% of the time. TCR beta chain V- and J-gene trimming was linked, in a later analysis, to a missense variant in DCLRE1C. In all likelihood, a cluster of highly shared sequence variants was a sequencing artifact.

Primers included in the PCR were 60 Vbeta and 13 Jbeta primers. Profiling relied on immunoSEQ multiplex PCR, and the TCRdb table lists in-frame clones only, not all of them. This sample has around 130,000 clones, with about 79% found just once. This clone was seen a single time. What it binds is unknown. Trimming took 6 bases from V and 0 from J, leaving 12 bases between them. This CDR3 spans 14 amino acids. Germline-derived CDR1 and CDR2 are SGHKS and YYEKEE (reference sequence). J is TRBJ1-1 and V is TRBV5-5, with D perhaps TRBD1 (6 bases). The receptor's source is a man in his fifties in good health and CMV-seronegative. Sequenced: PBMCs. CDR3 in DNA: TGTGCCAGCACCAGAGACAGGATGAACACTGAAGCTTTCTTT. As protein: CASTRDRMNTEAFF. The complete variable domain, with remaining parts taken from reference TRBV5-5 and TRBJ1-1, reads DAGVTQSPTHLIKTRGQQVTLRCSPISGHKSVSWYQQVLGQGPQFIFQYYEKEERGRGNFPDRFSARQFPNYSSELNVNALLLGDSALYLCASTRDRMNTEAFFGQGTRLTVV.